The 28 T cell receptor beta chains below were found in one sample sequenced in a study of long-term antiretroviral therapy in people with HIV. Version v3.0 of the immunoSEQ assay ran at survey level. Generated by immunoSEQ multiplex PCR, the TCRdb table keeps only in-frame clones and is missing some. The sample lists 25,000 to 30,000 clones, about 90% occurring once. The sequences come from unsorted PBMCs, collected 1.8 years after starting antiretroviral therapy. The source of these receptors is a woman under 30 with HIV.

This clone has only a few counts. V is TRBV27 and J is TRBJ1-5; unclear D gene. The CDR3 length is 14 residues. CDR1 is MNHEY and CDR2 is SMNVEV in the germline V gene (reference sequence). Trimming cost V 5 bases and J 3 bases, with 11 bases left between them. The CDR3 DNA reads TGTGCCAGCAGTGGATCAGGTTTCAATCAGCCCCAGCATTTT. This translates into CASSGSGFNQPQHF.

This chain uses TRBV6-5 with TRBJ1-5; D is undetermined. CDR3 length: 14 amino acids. Germline V CDR1 and CDR2: MNHEY, SVGAGI. V was trimmed by 6 bases and J by 4 bases, leaving 13 bases between them. CDR3: CASRAMEWNQPQHF. The CDR3 DNA follows: TGTGCCAGCAGAGCCATGGAATGGAATCAGCCCCAGCATTTT.

The rearrangement joins TRBV9 to TRBJ1-6, with D perhaps TRBD1 (6 bases). This CDR3 comprises 16 residues. The germline V gene encodes CDR1 SGDLS and CDR2 YYNGEE. Trimming shortened V by 0 bases and J by 7 bases, and 14 bases separated the two germline ends. In DNA form, the CDR3 reads TGTGCCAGCAGCGTAGGGGGGGGCTACCCGAATTCACCCCTCCACTTT. Encoded protein: CASSVGGGYPNSPLHF.

The rearrangement links TRBV19 to TRBJ1-1; D unresolved. The V gene lost 3 bases and the J gene lost 11 bases, with 16 bases spanning the gap. In germline, CDR1 is LNHDA, CDR2 SQIVND (reference sequence). This CDR3 contains 13 residues. The CDR3 region has the DNA TGTGCCAGTAGTATTAGTGTGGCAGGTGAGGCTTTCTTT. It codes for CASSISVAGEAFF.

The J gene is TRBJ2-5, the V gene TRBV19; D possibly corresponds to TRBD2 (7 bases). Trimming cost V 3 bases and J 4 bases, with 9 bases left between them. Germline CDR1 reads LNHDA; CDR2 reads SQIVND (reference sequence). The CDR3 loop spans 13 amino acids. CDR3 loop: CASSIGGRETQYF. The DNA of the CDR3 is TGTGCCAGTAGTATCGGGGGGCGAGAGACCCAGTACTTC. The full variable domain, rest sourced from reference TRBV19 and TRBJ2-5, is DGGITQSPKYLFRKEGQNVTLSCEQNLNHDAMYWYRQDPGQGLRLIYYSQIVNDFQKGDIAEGYSVSREKKESFPLTVTSAQKNPTAFYLCASSIGGRETQYFGPGTRLLVL.

J is TRBJ2-3 and V is TRBV28; 7 bases are shared with TRBD2. With V trimmed by 3 bases and J by 0 bases, 12 bases remained unmatched. The CDR3 is made up of 18 amino acids. Germline V gene data show CDR1 as MDHEN and CDR2 as SYDVKM. CDR3 sequence (DNA): TGTGCCAGCAGTTTCGACCCCGCTAGCGGTACTAGCACAGATACGCAGTATTTT. Its translation is CASSFDPASGTSTDTQYF.

This sequence joins TRBV6-4 and TRBJ2-3, with D possibly called TRBD1 or TRBD2 (6 bases each). From germline, CDR1 is MRHNA and CDR2 SNTAGT. This CDR3 spans 14 amino acids. Trimming removed 4 bases at V and 3 bases at J, with 11 bases between. The CDR3 bases are TGTGCCAGCAGTGGAGGGGGGCCGACAGATACGCAGTATTTT. Translating gives CASSGGGPTDTQYF.

This clone was observed a few times. This sequence joins TRBV12-5 and TRBJ1-5; unclear D gene. Germline V gene sequence: CDR1 LGHNT, CDR2 FRNRAP. Trimming removed 1 base at V and 7 bases at J, with 5 bases between. The CDR3 is 12 amino acids. The CDR3 DNA is TGTGCTAGTGGTTTGGATGCACAGCCCCAGCATTTT. This codes for CASGLDAQPQHF.

The chain couples TRBV15 to TRBJ1-1; TRBD1 aligns across 7 bases. Germline V gene data show CDR1 as LNHNV and CDR2 as YYDKDF (reference sequence). The length of the CDR3 is 17 residues. J lost 0 bases, V lost 6 bases, and 13 bases had no gene match. CDR3 loop: CATRGAGGVDMNTEAFF. For the CDR3, the DNA is TGTGCCACCAGAGGAGCAGGGGGGGTCGACATGAACACTGAAGCTTTCTTT. The whole variable domain, filled in from reference TRBV15 and TRBJ1-1, reads DAMVIQNPRYQVTQFGKPVTLSCSQTLNHNVMYWYQQKSSQAPKLLFHYYDKDFNNEADTPDNFQSRRPNTSFCFLDIRSPGLGDTAMYLCATRGAGGVDMNTEAFFGQGTRLTVV.

The rearrangement uses TRBV6-5 and TRBJ2-7; weak D call: TRBD2 (6 bases). CDR3 length equals 14 residues. CDR1 and CDR2 from the germline V gene are MNHEY and SVGAGI. V shed 6 bases and J shed 0 bases, with 12 bases lying between them. CDR3 bases: TGTGCCAGCAGCCGGGACTCCAGCTCCTACGAGCAGTACTTC. It codes for CASSRDSSSYEQYF.

This clone was seen only once. The chain links TRBV15 to TRBJ1-5, with TRBD1 as a possible D gene (6 bases). CDR3 length: 17 residues. Germline values: CDR1 LNHNV, CDR2 YYDKDF (reference sequence). The V end was cut by 7 bases, the J end by 1 base, with 20 bases between. The DNA of the CDR3 is TGTGCCACCACCGAGGGAAGACAGGTGGGAAGCAATCAGCCCCAGCATTTT. Protein sequence: CATTEGRQVGSNQPQHF.

The rearrangement links TRBV11-2 to TRBJ2-7; D may be TRBD2 (6 bases). This CDR3 has 12 amino acids. V gave up 1 base and J gave up 6 bases, with 7 bases separating them. Germline CDR1 and CDR2: SGHAT and FQNNGV. The CDR3 bases are TGTGCCAGCAGCTTAGCGGGAGCCGAGCAGTACTTC. Its protein product is CASSLAGAEQYF.

The V call is TRBV5-1, the J call TRBJ2-2; D is undetermined. The V and J ends lost 1 base and 4 bases respectively, with 5 bases between them. There are 13 residues in the CDR3. In germline, CDR1 is SGHRS, CDR2 YFSETQ. This CDR3 is CASSLYVTGELFF. The CDR3 DNA reads TGCGCCAGCAGCTTGTACGTCACCGGGGAGCTGTTTTTT. Filled out from reference TRBV5-1 and TRBJ2-2, the complete variable domain reads KAGVTQTPRYLIKTRGQQVTLSCSPISGHRSVSWYQQTPGQGLQFLFEYFSETQRNKGNFPGRFSGRQFSNSRSEMNVSTLELGDSALYLCASSLYVTGELFFGEGSRLTVL.

This clone has just one count. The rearrangement links TRBV6-5 to TRBJ1-3; D is unresolved. This CDR3 is 13 amino acids long. V lost 0 bases and J lost 11, with 11 bases in between. CDR1 and CDR2 from the germline V gene are MNHEY and SVGAGI. The CDR3, as DNA: TGTGCCAGCAGTTACTCGAGGAGGCATCCCATATATTTT. This sequence encodes CASSYSRRHPIYF.

The chain employs TRBV28 and TRBJ1-3; D is perhaps TRBD1 (6 bases). CDR1 MDHEN and CDR2 SYDVKM come from the germline V gene. V was cut by 10 bases and J by 1 base, with 14 bases left in between. The CDR3 is 14 amino acids. The CDR3 nucleotides are TGTGCCACGCAACGGGGGCGTTCTGGAAACACCATATATTTT. Translation gives CATQRGRSGNTIYF.

In nucleotides, the CDR3 is TGTGCCAGCAGCAGCGCGGCCGGGACAGCTAACTATGGCTACACCTTC. Its protein is CASSSAAGTANYGYTF. This chain connects TRBV21-1 to TRBJ1-2; the table gives TRBD1 as D, unverified against the DNA. TRBV21-1 is tagged as a pseudogene. CDR3 length: 16 residues.

This clone appeared a single time. The chain couples TRBV6-1 to TRBJ2-7, with 7 positions matching TRBD1. V was pared by 7 bases and J by 4 bases, with 7 bases of the junction left unmatched. From germline, CDR1 is MNHNS and CDR2 SASEGT. There are 13 residues in the CDR3. The CDR3 region is CASTPGGPYEQYF. The CDR3 DNA is TGTGCCAGCACCCCAGGGGGTCCATACGAGCAGTACTTC.

The chain is built from TRBV6-4 and TRBJ2-1, with 14 bases identical to TRBD2. Germline V gene lookup returns CDR1 MRHNA and CDR2 SNTAGT. The V gene end was trimmed by 2 bases and the J gene end by 9 bases; junction bases not matched to a gene: 0. This CDR3 has 14 residues. The CDR3 DNA reads as TGTGCCAGCAGTGACGGGACTAGCGGGAGTGAGCAGTTCTTC. This codes for CASSDGTSGSEQFF.

This chain uses TRBV7-2 with TRBJ2-7; D possibly corresponds to TRBD2 (6 bases). The CDR3 is 14 residues long. Germline V gives CDR1 SGHTA, CDR2 FQGNSA. V shed 2 bases and J shed 3 bases, with 11 bases lying between them. This CDR3 is CASSLLPGDYEQYF. Here the CDR3 DNA reads TGTGCCAGCAGCTTACTACCGGGAGACTACGAGCAGTACTTC.

This chain joins TRBV11-2 and TRBJ2-5; D could derive from TRBD1 or TRBD2 (6 bases each). The CDR3 has 16 residues. Germline CDR1 is SGHAT and CDR2 is FQNNGV. V lost 0 bases and J 5 bases, leaving 16 bases between the germline ends. The CDR3 DNA follows: TGTGCCAGCAGCTTAGATGATGAGGGGGGCTGGGAGACCCAGTACTTC. Its protein product is CASSLDDEGGWETQYF.

J is TRBJ2-7 and V is TRBV28; D might be TRBD1 (6 bases). This CDR3 region has 15 residues. The germline CDR1 and CDR2 sequences are MDHEN and SYDVKM. V shed 5 bases and J shed 0 bases, with 14 bases lying between them. The chain's CDR3 is CASSRKDRISYEQYF. The CDR3 DNA follows: TGTGCCAGCAGTAGAAAGGACAGAATCTCCTACGAGCAGTACTTC.

The chain employs TRBV19 and TRBJ1-1; D not resolved. The CDR3 contains 12 residues. Germline CDR1 is LNHDA and CDR2 is SQIVND (reference sequence). The V end was cut by 6 bases, the J end by 1 base, with 6 bases between. As DNA, the CDR3 is TGTGCCAGTAGGTTGCCGAACACTGAAGCTTTCTTT. Encoded protein: CASRLPNTEAFF.

V gene TRBV6-6 combines with J gene TRBJ1-5, with TRBD1 identical over 10 bases. Trimming removed 6 bases from V and 7 bases from J; junction bases left unmatched: 6. Germline V CDR1 and CDR2: MNHNY, SVGAGI (reference sequence). This CDR3 is 14 amino acids long. The CDR3 here is CASSPDRGQQPQHF. The CDR3 coding sequence is TGTGCCAGCAGCCCCGACAGGGGGCAACAGCCCCAGCATTTT.

This clone was observed once. This chain links TRBV7-3 with TRBJ2-7; D might be TRBD1 (6 bases). The length of the CDR3 is 14 residues. Germline V gene lookup returns CDR1 SGHTA and CDR2 FQGTGA. Trimming shortened V by 4 bases and J by 1 base, and 11 bases separated the two germline ends. The chain's CDR3 is CASSSDRLSYEQYF. The CDR3 DNA follows: TGTGCCAGCAGCTCGGACAGACTATCCTACGAGCAGTACTTC.

The chain carries TRBV7-9 and TRBJ2-3; TRBD2 is a possible D gene (6 bases). CDR1 and CDR2 from the germline V gene are SEHNR and FQNEAQ (reference sequence). The length of the CDR3 is 14 residues. The V end was cut by 10 bases, the J end by 4 bases, with 18 bases between. CDR3 sequence (DNA): TGTGCCAACACCCCGGCGGGGAAACCAGATACGCAGTATTTT. Translated: CANTPAGKPDTQYF.

The table lists this clone with a count of one. This chain connects TRBV5-6 to TRBJ2-3; no definite D call. The ends were cut back, 2 bases at V and 6 bases at J, with 10 bases in the middle. This CDR3 contains 13 residues. Germline lookup yields CDR1 SGHDT and CDR2 YYEEEE. CDR3: CASSFRSVDTQYF. For the CDR3, the DNA is TGTGCCAGCAGCTTTCGAAGCGTGGATACGCAGTATTTT.

The V gene is TRBV13, the J gene TRBJ1-3; no definite D call. CDR3 length: 16 amino acids. Between the trimmed V and J ends, which lost 4 bases and 1 base, there was a span of 14 bases. Per the germline V gene, CDR1 is PRHDT and CDR2 is FYEKMQ (reference sequence). The CDR3 bases are TGTGCCAGCAGCTCCACTCGTTCGAGGTCTGGAAACACCATATATTTT. This codes for CASSSTRSRSGNTIYF.

A single count supports this clone. This chain joins TRBV6-6 and TRBJ2-7; D remains unclear. V was cut by 2 bases and J by 5 bases, with 10 bases left in between. Germline CDR1 reads MNHNY; CDR2 reads SVGAGI (reference sequence). This CDR3 spans 13 amino acids. The CDR3: CASSYAEPNEQYF. Here the CDR3 DNA reads TGTGCCAGCAGTTACGCAGAACCGAACGAGCAGTACTTC.